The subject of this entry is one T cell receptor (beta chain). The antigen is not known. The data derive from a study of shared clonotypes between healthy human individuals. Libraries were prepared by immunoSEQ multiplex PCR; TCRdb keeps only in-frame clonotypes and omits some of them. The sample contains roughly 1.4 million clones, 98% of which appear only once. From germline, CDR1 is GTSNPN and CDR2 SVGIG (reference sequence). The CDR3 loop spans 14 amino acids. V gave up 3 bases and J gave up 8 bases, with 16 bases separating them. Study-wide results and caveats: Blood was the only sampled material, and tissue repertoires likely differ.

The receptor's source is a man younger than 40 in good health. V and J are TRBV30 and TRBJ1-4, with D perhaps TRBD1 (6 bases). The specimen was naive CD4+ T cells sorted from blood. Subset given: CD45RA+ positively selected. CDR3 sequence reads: CAWRDWGAWEKLFF. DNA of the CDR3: TGTGCCTGGAGAGACTGGGGGGCCTGGGAAAAACTGTTTTTT. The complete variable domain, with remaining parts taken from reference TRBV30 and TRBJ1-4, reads SQTIHQWPATLVQPVGSPLSLECTVEGTSNPNLYWYRQAAGRGLQLLFYSVGIGQISSEVPQNLSASRPQDRQFILSSKKLLLSDSGFYLCAWRDWGAWEKLFFGSGTQLSVL.